This entry lists 18 T cell receptor beta chains sequenced from one sample in a study of post-analysis software for immune sequencing data (dated by TCRdb to 2013 to 2016). Findings and caveats that apply to the study as a whole: Patients showed significantly higher frequencies than controls for 4 or 5 TRBV segments, among them TRBV5-6, TRBV5-1 and TRBV20-1.

Libraries were prepared through PCR. TCRdb shows the sequencer as Illumina HiSeq 2500. To reduce PCR and sequencing biases, unique molecular identifiers were built into the TCR beta cDNA libraries. The raw public data were reprocessed by TCRdb itself: fastp quality trimming at Q25, MiXCR clonotype calling, in-frame beta chains only. Identical CDR3 protein sequences are pooled into one entry, listed with their most common genes and DNA. The sample table records about 760,000 distinct CDR3 sequences; 25% to 30% of these occur just once. The top ten constitute around 0.56% of the sample. These receptors lack a known antigen. Sample: blood. These receptors were collected from a girl aged 5 to 17 with multiple sclerosis.

This sequence joins TRBV6-1 and TRBJ2-7; D might be TRBD1 (5 bases). The CDR3 sequence is 15 residues long. Germline loops: CDR1 MNHNS, CDR2 SASEGT. Trimming removed 5 bases from V and 7 bases from J, with 21 bases in between. In nucleotides, the CDR3 is TGTGCCAGCAGTACCGAAGGGGCATCCTACAATGAGCAGTACTTC. This gives the protein CASSTEGASYNEQYF.

The V call is TRBV24-1, the J call TRBJ1-6, with D unresolved. Between the trimmed V and J ends, which lost 7 bases and 4 bases, there was a span of 7 bases. The CDR3 loop spans 13 amino acids. Germline V lookup: CDR1 KGHDR, CDR2 SFDVKD. In DNA, the CDR3 is TGTGCCACCAGCCTGGGGTATAATTCACCCCTCCACTTT. It encodes CATSLGYNSPLHF.

DNA of the CDR3: TGCAGTGCTAGAGACTACAGGGGGCCCGCGCTCGAGCAGTACTTC. Amino acid sequence: CSARDYRGPALEQYF. The chain joins TRBV20-1 to TRBJ2-5; 9 bases align to TRBD1. With the DNA end fitting TRBJ2-7 better, the J assignment may be wrong. The CDR3 consists of 15 residues. Germline V gene data show CDR1 as DFQATT and CDR2 as SNEGSKA (reference sequence).

This clonotype was observed a handful of times. The chain uses TRBV4-3 and TRBJ1-1; D ambiguous. CDR3 length: 14 amino acids. V was pared by 0 bases and J by 1 base, with 6 bases between. Germline CDR1 reads LGHNA; CDR2 reads YSLEER. The CDR3 sequence: CASSQDIANTEAFF. CDR3 bases: TGCGCCAGCAGCCAAGATATCGCGAACACTGAAGCTTTCTTT.

The chain combines TRBV15 with TRBJ2-1; the D is unclear. This CDR3 comprises 15 residues. The V and J ends lost 0 bases and 8 bases respectively, with 14 bases between them. CDR1 LNHNV and CDR2 YYDKDF come from the germline V gene (reference sequence). CDR3 DNA: TGTGCCACCAGCAGAGATCGGGTTAGCTGCCATGAGCAGTTCTTC. Translating gives CATSRDRVSCHEQFF.

This clonotype was observed once. The chain couples TRBV4-1 to TRBJ2-3; TRBD2 might be the D (6 bases). CDR1 is MGHRA, CDR2 YSYEKL, per germline. V lost 4 bases and J lost 5, with 13 bases in between. The CDR3 length is 14 residues. DNA of the CDR3: TGCGCCAGCAGCCTAACCTGGGGGGTAGATACGCAGTATTTT. Protein sequence: CASSLTWGVDTQYF.

This clonotype came up a few times. The chain combines TRBV7-8 with TRBJ2-3; 9 bases agree with TRBD2. The germline CDR1 and CDR2 sequences are SGHVS and FQNEAQ. The CDR3 totals 16 residues. The junction had 8 bases not matched to a gene; V was cut back by 5 bases and J by 2 bases. The CDR3 spells CASSPNRLAATDTQYF. The CDR3 bases are TGTGCCAGCAGCCCAAACCGACTAGCGGCCACAGATACGCAGTATTTT.

This clonotype was picked up many times. V usage is TRBV20-1 and J usage is TRBJ2-7; D gene unclear. Per germline, CDR1 DFQATT and CDR2 SNEGSKA (reference sequence). The CDR3 spans 11 residues. V was clipped by 1 base and J by 3 bases, with 4 bases between them. CDR3 loop: CSARGVYEQYF. The CDR3 nucleotides are TGCAGTGCTAGAGGAGTCTACGAGCAGTACTTC.

J is TRBJ1-2 and V is TRBV28; 8 bases are a match to TRBD1. Germline-derived CDR1 and CDR2 are MDHEN and SYDVKM. The CDR3 is 16 amino acids. The trim removed 4 bases at V and 4 bases at J, leaving 11 bases unmatched. DNA for the CDR3: TGTGCCAGCAGTTCCACAGGGGGGCTGACGGTCTATGGCTACACCTTC. It specifies CASSSTGGLTVYGYTF.

A few counts support this clonotype. The chain is built from TRBV7-2 and TRBJ1-4; no firm D call. Germline-derived CDR1 and CDR2 are SGHTA and FQGNSA. Between the trimmed V and J ends, which lost 3 bases and 11 bases, there was a span of 7 bases. The CDR3 spans 11 residues. CDR3: CASSLSTKLFF. The CDR3, as DNA: TGTGCCAGCAGCTTGAGTACGAAACTGTTTTTT.

This clonotype was seen at least ten times. The gene calls are TRBV10-3 and TRBJ2-6; D is unresolved. Per germline, CDR1 ENHRY and CDR2 SYGVKD. CDR3 length equals 12 residues. Trimming removed 11 bases from V and 1 base from J, with 6 bases in between. This CDR3 reads CAASSGANVLTF. The CDR3 DNA reads as TGTGCCGCCTCATCTGGGGCCAACGTCCTGACTTTC.

The chain links TRBV11-2 to TRBJ1-1; the D is unclear. Germline loops: CDR1 SGHAT, CDR2 FQNNGV. Trimming removed 4 bases from V and 6 bases from J, with 12 bases in between. The CDR3 contains 13 residues. The CDR3 here is CASSSDLTAEAFF. In DNA form, the CDR3 reads TGTGCCAGCAGCTCAGACCTCACGGCTGAAGCTTTCTTT.

The V and J genes are TRBV29-1 and TRBJ1-1; D is unresolved. Germline V gene sequence: CDR1 SQVTM, CDR2 ANQGSEA. CDR3 length equals 11 residues. V was trimmed by 8 bases and J by 0 bases, leaving 7 bases between them. CDR3 protein: CSWGVNTEAFF. In DNA, the CDR3 is TGCAGCTGGGGTGTGAACACTGAAGCTTTCTTT.

Ten or more counts support this clonotype. This rearrangement joins TRBV6-5 to TRBJ1-2, with D perhaps matching TRBD1 (6 bases). The CDR3 sequence is 13 residues long. Trimming stripped 5 bases from V and 7 bases from J, with 14 bases between. CDR1 is MNHEY and CDR2 is SVGAGI in the germline V gene. CDR3 residues: CASSPLQGFGYTF. CDR3 bases: TGTGCCAGCAGTCCACTACAGGGCTTTGGCTACACCTTC.

J is TRBJ1-2 and V is TRBV6-5; tentative D call: TRBD1 (5 bases). The CDR3 is 11 amino acids. The V and J ends lost 8 bases and 4 bases respectively, with 8 bases between them. CDR1 is MNHEY, CDR2 SVGAGI, per germline. The CDR3 region is CASYRSYGYTF. For the CDR3, the DNA is TGTGCCAGCTACAGGTCCTATGGCTACACCTTC.

This chain connects TRBV5-1 to TRBJ1-6, with D possibly matching TRBD1 (5 bases). Germline V lookup: CDR1 SGHRS, CDR2 YFSETQ. Trimming took 2 bases from V and 8 from J, leaving 17 bases between them. CDR3 length: 16 amino acids. This chain's CDR3 is CASSLNGPGGDSPLHF. CDR3 DNA sequence: TGCGCCAGCAGCTTAAACGGACCGGGGGGTGATTCACCCCTCCACTTT.

V is TRBV2 and J is TRBJ1-6; 11 bases are shared with TRBD1. V was clipped by 8 bases and J by 6 bases; unmatched bases: 6. Germline CDR1 SNHLY, CDR2 FYNNEI. CDR3 size: 15 residues. CDR3 bases: TGTGCCAGCTTTACCGGGACAGGGGGTAATTCACCCCTCCACTTT. Translation: CASFTGTGGNSPLHF.

This chain uses TRBV20-1 with TRBJ2-1; 7 bases line up with TRBD2. Unmatched junction bases numbered 14, after V lost 3 bases and J lost 15 bases. Per the germline V gene, CDR1 is DFQATT and CDR2 is SNEGSKA (reference sequence). The CDR3 totals 13 residues. The CDR3 bases are TGCAGTGCTAGGTCGATCGAGCGGGGAGACCTGTTCTTC. This translates into CSARSIERGDLFF.